This passage covers 17 T cell receptor beta chains from one sample sequenced in a study of T-cell reconstitution after alpha-beta-depleted transplantation in children. Unique molecular identifiers were built into the TCRbeta library. Each CDR3 protein gets one entry after TCRdb re-called the PCR reads with MiXCR. The data hold 100,000 or so distinct CDR3 sequences, with 12% observed a single time. The starting material was PBMCs from the stem cell graft donor, obtained from the stem cell graft. The receptors here all came from a human donor who donated a stem cell graft to a child with inherited bone marrow failure.

On this clonotype: Compared with germline, one end of the junction differs, possibly owing to a read error. This chain uses TRBV7-8 with TRBJ1-4, with D maybe TRBD1 (5 bases). The CDR3 runs 13 residues. Per the germline V gene, CDR1 is SGHVS and CDR2 is FQNEAQ. CDR3 sequence: CGSSPGHDRKLFF. CDR3 DNA: TGTGGCAGCAGCCCAGGACACGATCGAAAACTGTTTTTT.

This clonotype appeared many times. This sequence joins TRBV12-3 or TRBV12-4 and TRBJ1-1; TRBD1 might be the D (6 bases). Between the trimmed V and J ends, which lost 8 bases and 1 base, there was a span of 11 bases. This CDR3 is 13 amino acids long. The CDR3 bases are TGTGCCAGCCTCGGACAGCAGAACACTGAAGCTTTCTTT. Protein: CASLGQQNTEAFF.

This clonotype has at least ten counts. The V and J genes are TRBV5-1 and TRBJ2-5, with D tentatively TRBD2 (5 bases). V was cut by 4 bases and J by 4 bases, with 17 bases left in between. This CDR3 contains 15 residues. Germline lookup yields CDR1 SGHRS and CDR2 YFSETQ. Here the CDR3 reads CASSQRSREGETQYF. CDR3 DNA sequence: TGCGCCAGCAGCCAGCGCTCCCGGGAAGGAGAGACCCAGTACTTC.

This clonotype has ten or more counts. The V gene is TRBV5-1, the J gene TRBJ1-1; maybe TRBD1 (5 bases). This CDR3 contains 14 residues. Germline assignment: CDR1 SGHRS and CDR2 YFSETQ. With 4 bases removed from V and 3 bases from J, the gap between germline ends came to 13 bases. CDR3 region: CASSDGGSDTEAFF. DNA of the CDR3: TGCGCCAGCAGCGACGGGGGGTCCGACACTGAAGCTTTCTTT.

In its sample, this clonotype was seen many times. This chain uses TRBV5-1 with TRBJ2-2; TRBD1 is a possible D gene (5 bases). In germline, CDR1 is SGHRS, CDR2 YFSETQ. The CDR3 runs 16 residues. With 6 bases removed from V and 5 bases from J, the gap between germline ends came to 20 bases. CDR3 sequence (DNA): TGCGCCAGCAACCCTTGGCCAAGGGGCCGGACCGGGGAGCTGTTTTTT. Translating gives CASNPWPRGRTGELFF.

This clonotype was picked up many times. The chain joins TRBV5-6 to TRBJ2-4; D is undetermined. The CDR3 has 13 amino acids. Trimming removed 5 bases from V and 7 bases from J, with 13 bases in between. Per the germline V gene, CDR1 is SGHDT and CDR2 is YYEEEE. The CDR3 bases are TGTGCCAGCAGGAATTGGAGAGGCAACATTCAGTACTTC. As protein: CASRNWRGNIQYF.

This clonotype came up many times. The genes are TRBV4-3 and TRBJ1-4; 10 positions match TRBD1. CDR3 length: 17 residues. V lost 3 bases and J lost 3; bases outside the gene matches: 7. Germline assignment: CDR1 LGHNA and CDR2 YSLEER. The CDR3 coding sequence is TGCGCCAGCAGCCACCTGACAGGGGGCGCGGCTAATGAAAAACTGTTTTTT. It codes for CASSHLTGGAANEKLFF.

In this sample, this clonotype turned up many times. The chain uses TRBV6-2 or TRBV6-3 and TRBJ1-5, with D unresolved. This CDR3 comprises 15 residues. The germline V and J ends were trimmed by 0 bases and 9 bases, with 15 bases remaining between them. Germline assignment: CDR1 MNHEY and CDR2 SVGEGT. Here the CDR3 reads CASSYSGGVIGPQHF. CDR3 DNA: TGTGCCAGCAGTTACTCAGGCGGAGTAATAGGGCCCCAGCATTTT.

This clonotype was seen at least ten times. The rearrangement uses TRBV28 and TRBJ2-3; 10 positions agree with TRBD2. With 5 bases clipped from V and 6 bases from J, the junction kept 8 bases outside the gene matches. Germline CDR1 is MDHEN and CDR2 is SYDVKM. This CDR3 region has 15 residues. For the CDR3, the DNA is TGTGCCAGCAGTCCCGGACTAGCGGAGTCTGATACGCAGTATTTT. Its protein product is CASSPGLAESDTQYF.

This clonotype has at least ten counts. The chain carries TRBV4-3 and TRBJ1-1; a possible D gene is TRBD1 (5 bases). Germline V gives CDR1 LGHNA, CDR2 YSLEER. The CDR3 has 13 amino acids. The V end was cut by 0 bases, the J end by 5 bases, with 7 bases between. The CDR3 coding sequence is TGCGCCAGCAGCCAAGATAGGGGAACTGAAGCTTTCTTT. Translation: CASSQDRGTEAFF.

This clonotype was seen many times. The chain couples TRBV5-1 to TRBJ1-1; 8 bases agree with TRBD1. The CDR3 extends over 14 amino acids. Trimming took 5 bases from V and 5 from J; bases not matched to a gene: 8. Germline V lookup: CDR1 SGHRS, CDR2 YFSETQ. Here the CDR3 DNA reads TGCGCCAGCAGATCGGACAGGGAGTTTACTGAAGCTTTCTTT. This sequence encodes CASRSDREFTEAFF.

Many counts were recorded for this clonotype. This chain links TRBV28 with TRBJ2-2, with a weak D call TRBD2 (5 bases). CDR1 is MDHEN, CDR2 SYDVKM, per germline. This CDR3 has 16 residues. Trimming cost V 6 bases and J 1 base, with 15 bases left between them. As DNA, the CDR3 is TGTGCCAGCAGCCTAACGGGCGGAGGGAACACCGGGGAGCTGTTTTTT. Residues: CASSLTGGGNTGELFF. The complete variable domain, with remaining parts taken from reference TRBV28 and TRBJ2-2, reads DVKVTQSSRYLVKRTGEKVFLECVQDMDHENMFWYRQDPGLGLRLIYFSYDVKMKEKGDIPEGYSVSREKKERFSLILESASTNQTSMYLCASSLTGGGNTGELFFGEGSRLTVL.

This clonotype was counted ten times or more. The chain couples TRBV4-2 to TRBJ2-5, with D unresolved. V was clipped by 1 base and J by 0 bases, with 15 bases between them. The CDR3 is 17 amino acids. CDR1 is LGHNA, CDR2 YNFKEQ, per germline. Here the CDR3 DNA reads TGTGCCAGCAGCCAAGGTACAGCCGCTACTAACCAAGAGACCCAGTACTTC. This encodes CASSQGTAATNQETQYF.

This clonotype has a count of ten or more. The rearrangement links TRBV7-9 to TRBJ1-2; 7 nucleotides align to TRBD1. Germline CDR1 SEHNR, CDR2 FQNEAQ (reference sequence). Unmatched junction bases numbered 5, after V lost 3 bases and J lost 7 bases. This CDR3 is 13 amino acids long. The CDR3 DNA reads as TGTGCCAGCAGCTTTGAGGGGGCGCGTGGCTACACCTTC. Its translation: CASSFEGARGYTF.

The table lists this clonotype with many counts. The J gene is TRBJ1-3, the V gene TRBV20-1, with unresolved D. CDR1 DFQATT and CDR2 SNEGSKA come from the germline V gene (reference sequence). This CDR3 has 10 amino acids. The DNA of the CDR3 is TGCAGCCAGTCCGGAAACACCATATATTTT. Its protein product is CSQSGNTIYF.

This sequence joins TRBV5-6 and TRBJ2-2; D is possibly TRBD2 (6 bases). Germline V lookup: CDR1 SGHDT, CDR2 YYEEEE. This CDR3 contains 19 residues. V dropped 4 bases and J dropped 0 bases, with 22 bases sitting between them. The CDR3 DNA is TGTGCCAGCAGCAGGGACTGGGACCCAGCAATCGCGAACACCGGGGAGCTGTTTTTT. Protein: CASSRDWDPAIANTGELFF.

This clonotype showed up many times. This sequence joins TRBV28 and TRBJ1-4; perhaps TRBD1 as D (6 bases). The CDR3 length is 15 residues. Germline V lookup: CDR1 MDHEN, CDR2 SYDVKM. Between the trimmed V and J ends, which lost 4 bases and 3 bases, there was a span of 12 bases. CDR3 protein: CASSSGEGSNEKLFF. DNA for the CDR3: TGTGCCAGCAGTTCAGGGGAAGGGTCTAATGAAAAACTGTTTTTT.